This T cell receptor (beta chain) was sequenced for a study of blood T cell repertoires in COVID-19. Study context: T cells, B-cell-depleted T cells, or PBMCs provided the cDNA or gDNA that served as material.

Measured with immunoSEQ multiplex PCR; TCRdb has only the in-frame clones, and not every one. The sample contains some 20,000 clones, less than 90% of which appear only once. The germline V and J ends were trimmed by 2 bases and 0 bases, with 10 bases remaining between them. The CDR3 runs to 15 residues. CDR1 is MNHEY and CDR2 is SVGAGI in the germline V gene. The TCR was taken from a human donor with acute or convalescent COVID-19. The donor label of this sample is uncertain. The sample was peripheral blood. The chain has TRBV6-5 and TRBJ2-5; the D gene is possibly TRBD1 (5 bases). This chain's CDR3 is CASSYPTVYQETQYF. CDR3 DNA: TGTGCCAGCAGTTACCCGACAGTGTACCAAGAGACCCAGTACTTC.